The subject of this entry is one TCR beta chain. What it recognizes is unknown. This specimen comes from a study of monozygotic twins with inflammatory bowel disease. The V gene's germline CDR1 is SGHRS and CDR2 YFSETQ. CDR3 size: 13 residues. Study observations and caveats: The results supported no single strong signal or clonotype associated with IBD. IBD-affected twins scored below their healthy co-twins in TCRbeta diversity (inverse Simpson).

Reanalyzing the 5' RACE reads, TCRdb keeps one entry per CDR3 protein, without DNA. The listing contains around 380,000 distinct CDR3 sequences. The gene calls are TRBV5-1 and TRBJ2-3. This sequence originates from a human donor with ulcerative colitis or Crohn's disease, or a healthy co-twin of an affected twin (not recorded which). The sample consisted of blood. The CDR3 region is CASSSSPIDTQYF.